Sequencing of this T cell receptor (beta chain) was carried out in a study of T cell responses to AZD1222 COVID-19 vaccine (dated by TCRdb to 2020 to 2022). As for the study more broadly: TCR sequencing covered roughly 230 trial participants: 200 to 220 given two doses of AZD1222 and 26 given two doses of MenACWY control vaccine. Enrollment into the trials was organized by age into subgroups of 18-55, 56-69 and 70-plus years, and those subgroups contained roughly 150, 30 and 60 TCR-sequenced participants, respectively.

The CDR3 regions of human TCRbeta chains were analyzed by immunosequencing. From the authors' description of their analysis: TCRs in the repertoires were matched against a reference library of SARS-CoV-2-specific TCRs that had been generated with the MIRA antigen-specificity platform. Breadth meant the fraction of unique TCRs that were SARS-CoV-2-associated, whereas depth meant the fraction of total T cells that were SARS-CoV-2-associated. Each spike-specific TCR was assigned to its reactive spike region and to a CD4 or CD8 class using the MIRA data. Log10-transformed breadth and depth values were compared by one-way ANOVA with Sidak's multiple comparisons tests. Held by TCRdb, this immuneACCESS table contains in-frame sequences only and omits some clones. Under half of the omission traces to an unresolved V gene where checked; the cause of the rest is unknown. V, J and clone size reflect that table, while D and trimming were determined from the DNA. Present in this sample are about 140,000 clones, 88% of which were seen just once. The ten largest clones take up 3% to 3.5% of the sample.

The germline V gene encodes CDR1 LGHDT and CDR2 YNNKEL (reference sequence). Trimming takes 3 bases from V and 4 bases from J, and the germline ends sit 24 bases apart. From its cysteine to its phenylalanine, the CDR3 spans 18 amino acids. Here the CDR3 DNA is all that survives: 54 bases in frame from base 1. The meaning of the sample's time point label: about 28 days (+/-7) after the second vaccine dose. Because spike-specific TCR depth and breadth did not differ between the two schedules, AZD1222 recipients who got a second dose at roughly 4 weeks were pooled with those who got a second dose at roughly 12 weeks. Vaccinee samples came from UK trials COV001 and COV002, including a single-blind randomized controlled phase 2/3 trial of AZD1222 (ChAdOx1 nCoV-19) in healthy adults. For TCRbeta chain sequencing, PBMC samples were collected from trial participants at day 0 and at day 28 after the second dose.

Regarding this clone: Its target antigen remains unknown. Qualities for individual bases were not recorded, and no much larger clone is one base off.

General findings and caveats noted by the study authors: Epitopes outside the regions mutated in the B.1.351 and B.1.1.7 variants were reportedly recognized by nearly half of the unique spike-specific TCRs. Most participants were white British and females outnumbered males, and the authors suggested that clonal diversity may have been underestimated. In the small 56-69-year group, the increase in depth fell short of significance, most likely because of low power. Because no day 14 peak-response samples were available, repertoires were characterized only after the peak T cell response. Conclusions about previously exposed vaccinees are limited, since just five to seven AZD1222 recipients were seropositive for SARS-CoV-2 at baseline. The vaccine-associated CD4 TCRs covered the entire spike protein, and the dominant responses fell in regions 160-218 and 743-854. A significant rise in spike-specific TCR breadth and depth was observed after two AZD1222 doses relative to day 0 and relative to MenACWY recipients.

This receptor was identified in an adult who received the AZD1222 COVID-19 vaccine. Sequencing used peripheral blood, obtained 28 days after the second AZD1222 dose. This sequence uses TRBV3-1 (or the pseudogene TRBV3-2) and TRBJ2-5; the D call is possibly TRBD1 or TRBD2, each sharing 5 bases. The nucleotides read TGTGCCAGCAGCCAGTTAGACGAGGACACCCCTGGGGGAGAGACCCAGTACTTC. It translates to CASSQLDEDTPGGETQYF.